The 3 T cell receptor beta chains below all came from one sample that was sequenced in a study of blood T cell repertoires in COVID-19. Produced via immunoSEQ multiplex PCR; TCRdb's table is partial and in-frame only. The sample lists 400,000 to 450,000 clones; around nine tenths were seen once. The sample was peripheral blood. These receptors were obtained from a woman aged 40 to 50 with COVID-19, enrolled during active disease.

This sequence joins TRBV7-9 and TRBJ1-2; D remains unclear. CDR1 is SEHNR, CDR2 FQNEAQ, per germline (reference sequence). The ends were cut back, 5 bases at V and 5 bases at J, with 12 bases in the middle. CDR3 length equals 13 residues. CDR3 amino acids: CASSLDGVYGYTF. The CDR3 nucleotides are TGTGCCAGCAGCCTGGACGGGGTTTATGGCTACACCTTC.

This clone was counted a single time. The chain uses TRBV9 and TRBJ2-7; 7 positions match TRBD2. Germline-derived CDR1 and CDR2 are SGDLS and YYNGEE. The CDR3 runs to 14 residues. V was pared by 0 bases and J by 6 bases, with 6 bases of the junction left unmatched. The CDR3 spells CASSVASGAGEQYF. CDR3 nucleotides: TGTGCCAGCAGCGTAGCCAGCGGGGCGGGCGAGCAGTACTTC.

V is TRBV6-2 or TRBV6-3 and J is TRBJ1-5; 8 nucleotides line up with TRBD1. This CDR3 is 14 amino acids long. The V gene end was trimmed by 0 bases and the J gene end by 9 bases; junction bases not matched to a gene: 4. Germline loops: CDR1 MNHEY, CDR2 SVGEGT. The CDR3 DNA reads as TGTGCCAGCAGTTACTCGACAGGGGTAGGGCCCCAGCATTTT. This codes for CASSYSTGVGPQHF.